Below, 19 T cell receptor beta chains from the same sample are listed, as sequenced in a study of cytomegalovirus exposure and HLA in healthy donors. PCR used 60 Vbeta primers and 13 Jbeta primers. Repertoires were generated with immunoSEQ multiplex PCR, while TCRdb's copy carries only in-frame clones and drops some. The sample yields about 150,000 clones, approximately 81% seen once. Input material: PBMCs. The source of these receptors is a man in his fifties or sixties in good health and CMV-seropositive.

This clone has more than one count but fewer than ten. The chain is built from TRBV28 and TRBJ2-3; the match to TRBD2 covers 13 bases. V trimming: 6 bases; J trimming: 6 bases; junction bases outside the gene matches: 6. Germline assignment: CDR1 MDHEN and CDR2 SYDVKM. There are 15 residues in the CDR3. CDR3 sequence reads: CASSSGLAGVDTQYF. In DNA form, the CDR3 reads TGTGCCAGCAGCTCCGGACTAGCGGGAGTGGATACGCAGTATTTT.

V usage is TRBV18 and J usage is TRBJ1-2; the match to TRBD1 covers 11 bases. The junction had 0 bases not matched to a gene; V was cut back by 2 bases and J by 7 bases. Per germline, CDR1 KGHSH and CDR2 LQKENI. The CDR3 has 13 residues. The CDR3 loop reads CASSPGTGGGYTF. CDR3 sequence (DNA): TGTGCCAGCTCACCAGGGACAGGGGGTGGCTACACCTTC.

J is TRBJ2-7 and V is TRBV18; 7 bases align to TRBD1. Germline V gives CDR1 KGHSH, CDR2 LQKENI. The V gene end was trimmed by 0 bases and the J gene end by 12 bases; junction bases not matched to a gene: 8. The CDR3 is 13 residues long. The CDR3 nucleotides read TGTGCCAGCTCACCACCTGACAGGGCCTACCGGTACTTC. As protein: CASSPPDRAYRYF.

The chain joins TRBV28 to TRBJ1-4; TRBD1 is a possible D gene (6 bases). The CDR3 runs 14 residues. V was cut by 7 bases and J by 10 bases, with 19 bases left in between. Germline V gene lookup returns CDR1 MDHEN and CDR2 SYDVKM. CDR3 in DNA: TGTGCCAGCACGAGCGGGGGCAGGGTAGGAAAACTGTTTTTT. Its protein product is CASTSGGRVGKLFF. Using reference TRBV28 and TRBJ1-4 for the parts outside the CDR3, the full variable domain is DVKVTQSSRYLVKRTGEKVFLECVQDMDHENMFWYRQDPGLGLRLIYFSYDVKMKEKGDIPEGYSVSREKKERFSLILESASTNQTSMYLCASTSGGRVGKLFFGSGTQLSVL.

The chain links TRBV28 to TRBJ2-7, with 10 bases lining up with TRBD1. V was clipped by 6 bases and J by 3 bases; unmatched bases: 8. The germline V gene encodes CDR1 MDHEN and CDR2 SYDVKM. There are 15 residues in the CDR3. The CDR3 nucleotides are TGTGCCAGCAGCCGGCCGGGACAGGGGCTCTACGAGCAGTACTTC. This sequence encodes CASSRPGQGLYEQYF.

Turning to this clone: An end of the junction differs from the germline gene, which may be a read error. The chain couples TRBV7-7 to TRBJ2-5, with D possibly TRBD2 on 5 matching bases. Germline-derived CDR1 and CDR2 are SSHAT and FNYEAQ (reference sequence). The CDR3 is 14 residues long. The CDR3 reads CASSLTGYGETQYF. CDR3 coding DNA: TGTGCTAGCAGCTTAACGGGATATGGAGAGACCCAGTACTTC.

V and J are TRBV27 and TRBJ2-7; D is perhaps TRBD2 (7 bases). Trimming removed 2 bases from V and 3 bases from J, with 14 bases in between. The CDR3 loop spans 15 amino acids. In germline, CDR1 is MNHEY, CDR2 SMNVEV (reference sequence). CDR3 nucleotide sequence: TGTGCCAGCAGTTTAGGGGCGGGGGCTGTCTACGAGCAGTACTTC. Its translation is CASSLGAGAVYEQYF.

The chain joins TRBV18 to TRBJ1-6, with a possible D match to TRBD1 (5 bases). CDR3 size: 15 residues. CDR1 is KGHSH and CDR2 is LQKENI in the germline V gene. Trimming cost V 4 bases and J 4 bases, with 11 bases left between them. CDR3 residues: CASSLGRAYNSPLHF. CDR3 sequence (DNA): TGTGCCAGCTCACTGGGCAGGGCTTATAATTCACCCCTCCACTTT.

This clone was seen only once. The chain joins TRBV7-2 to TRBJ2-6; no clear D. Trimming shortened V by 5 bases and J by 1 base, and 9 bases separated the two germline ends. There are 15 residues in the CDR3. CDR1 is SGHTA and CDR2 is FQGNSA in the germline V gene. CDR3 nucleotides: TGTGCCAGCAGCCCATACAGTTCTGGGGCCAACGTCCTGACTTTC. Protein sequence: CASSPYSSGANVLTF.

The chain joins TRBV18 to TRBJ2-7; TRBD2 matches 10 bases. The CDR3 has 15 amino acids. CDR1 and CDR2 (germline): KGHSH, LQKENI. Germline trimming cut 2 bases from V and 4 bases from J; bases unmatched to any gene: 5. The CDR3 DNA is TGTGCCAGCTCACCAGGAGCGGGAGGGCGGTACGAGCAGTACTTC. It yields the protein CASSPGAGGRYEQYF.

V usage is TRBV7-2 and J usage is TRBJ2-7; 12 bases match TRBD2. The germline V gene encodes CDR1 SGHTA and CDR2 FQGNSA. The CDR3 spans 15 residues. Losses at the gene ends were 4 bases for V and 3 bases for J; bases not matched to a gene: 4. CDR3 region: CASSSWTSGIYEQYF. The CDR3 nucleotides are TGTGCCAGCAGCTCATGGACTAGCGGGATCTACGAGCAGTACTTC.

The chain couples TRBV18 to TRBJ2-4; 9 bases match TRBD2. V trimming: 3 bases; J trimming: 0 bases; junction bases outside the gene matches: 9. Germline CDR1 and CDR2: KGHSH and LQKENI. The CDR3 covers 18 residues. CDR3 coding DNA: TGTGCCAGCTCACCTGCGGCCGGCGGGAGGGTAGCCAAAAACATTCAGTACTTC. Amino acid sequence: CASSPAAGGRVAKNIQYF.

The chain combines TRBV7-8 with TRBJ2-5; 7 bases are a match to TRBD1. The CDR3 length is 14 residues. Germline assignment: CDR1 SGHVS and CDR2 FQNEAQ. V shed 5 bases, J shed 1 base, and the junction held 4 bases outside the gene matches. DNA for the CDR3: TGTGCCAGCAGCCTCGGGACAGTCCAAGAGACCCAGTACTTC. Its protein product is CASSLGTVQETQYF. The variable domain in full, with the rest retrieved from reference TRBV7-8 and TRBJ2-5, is GAGVSQSPRYKVAKRGQDVALRCDPISGHVSLFWYQQALGQGPEFLTYFQNEAQLDKSGLPSDRFFAERPEGSVSTLKIQRTQQEDSAVYLCASSLGTVQETQYFGPGTRLLVL.

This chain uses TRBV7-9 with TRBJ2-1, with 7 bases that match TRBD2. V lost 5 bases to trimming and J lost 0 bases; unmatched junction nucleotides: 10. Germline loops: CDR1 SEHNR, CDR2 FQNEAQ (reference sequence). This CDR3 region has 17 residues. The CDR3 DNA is TGTGCCAGCAGCCCCAGAGCGGGAATTAGCTCCTACAATGAGCAGTTCTTC. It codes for CASSPRAGISSYNEQFF.

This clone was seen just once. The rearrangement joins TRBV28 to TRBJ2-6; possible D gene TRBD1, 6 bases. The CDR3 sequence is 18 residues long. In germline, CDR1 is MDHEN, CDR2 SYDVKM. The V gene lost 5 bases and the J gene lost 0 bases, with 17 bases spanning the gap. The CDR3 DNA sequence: TGTGCCAGCAGTGGGGTTACAGGGAGAATCTCTGGGGCCAACGTCCTGACTTTC. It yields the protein CASSGVTGRISGANVLTF.

CDR3 residues: CASSTDRGVQPQHF. The DNA for the CDR3 is TGTGCCAGTAGTACGGACAGGGGAGTCCAGCCCCAGCATTTT. The rearrangement uses TRBV19 and TRBJ1-5; TRBD1 matches at 9 bases. This CDR3 spans 14 amino acids. With 4 bases clipped from V and 7 bases from J, the junction kept 5 bases outside the gene matches. In germline, CDR1 is LNHDA, CDR2 SQIVND (reference sequence).

The chain's CDR3 is CASSRYGRTGAYNEQFF. The CDR3 DNA reads as TGTGCCAGTAGCCGTTACGGTCGGACAGGGGCCTACAATGAGCAGTTCTTC. V is TRBV19 and J is TRBJ2-1, with 9 bases fitting TRBD1. Germline V gene sequence: CDR1 LNHDA, CDR2 SQIVND (reference sequence). The CDR3 is 17 amino acids. Trimming took 6 bases from V and 2 from J; bases not matched to a gene: 11.

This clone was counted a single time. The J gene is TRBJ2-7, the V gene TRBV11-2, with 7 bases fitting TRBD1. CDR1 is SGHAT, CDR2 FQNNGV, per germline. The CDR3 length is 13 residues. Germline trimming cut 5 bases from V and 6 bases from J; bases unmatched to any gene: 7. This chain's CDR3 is CASSLDRVREQYF. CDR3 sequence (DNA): TGTGCCAGCAGCCTCGACAGGGTGCGCGAGCAGTACTTC.

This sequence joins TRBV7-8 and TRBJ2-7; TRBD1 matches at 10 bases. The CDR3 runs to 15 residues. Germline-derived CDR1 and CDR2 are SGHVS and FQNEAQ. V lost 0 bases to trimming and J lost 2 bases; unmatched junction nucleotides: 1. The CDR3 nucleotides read TGTGCCAGCAGCTTAGCCGGGACAGGGGCCTACGAGCAGTACTTC. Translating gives CASSLAGTGAYEQYF.